The 18 T cell receptor beta chains below come from one sample, sequenced in a study of T cells in Graves' hyperthyroidism and ophthalmopathy. Authors of the study amplified TCR beta CDR3 regions from RNA transcripts. An initial round of RT-PCR targeting the TCR CDR3 relied on the HTBI primer set. A single record per CDR3 protein comes from TCRdb applying MiXCR to the multiplex PCR reads. The sample has around 500,000 distinct CDR3 sequences, 14% seen once. Sequenced input: blood. These receptors came from a woman aged 18-29 years with Graves' hyperthyroidism.

This clonotype appeared many times. The chain is built from TRBV24-1 and TRBJ1-2, with TRBD1 as a possible D gene (6 bases). The V gene lost 4 bases and the J gene lost 4 bases, with 12 bases spanning the gap. Germline V gene sequence: CDR1 KGHDR, CDR2 SFDVKD. This CDR3 has 14 residues. The CDR3 bases are TGTGCCACCAGTGAGGACTCGACAGGCTATGGCTACACCTTC. It translates to CATSEDSTGYGYTF.

Regarding this clonotype: This may be a read error: a much more frequent sequence differs by one nucleotide. The genes are TRBV11-3 and TRBJ2-2; TRBD2 is a possible D gene (5 bases). From germline, CDR1 is SGHNT and CDR2 YENEEA. This CDR3 region has 15 residues. The DNA for the CDR3 is TGTGCCAGCAGATCGAGCGGAATGAACACCGGGGAGCCGTTTTTT. It is translated as CASRSSGMNTGEPFF.

The chain couples TRBV19 to TRBJ1-2; tentatively, D is TRBD1 (5 bases). The CDR3 is made up of 14 amino acids. From germline, CDR1 is LNHDA and CDR2 SQIVND (reference sequence). Trimming shortened V by 0 bases and J by 4 bases, and 9 bases separated the two germline ends. The CDR3 region has the DNA TGTGCCAGTAGTATAGAGACAGCACTCTATGGCTACACCTTC. Its protein product is CASSIETALYGYTF. The whole variable domain, filled in from reference TRBV19 and TRBJ1-2, reads DGGITQSPKYLFRKEGQNVTLSCEQNLNHDAMYWYRQDPGQGLRLIYYSQIVNDFQKGDIAEGYSVSREKKESFPLTVTSAQKNPTAFYLCASSIETALYGYTFGSGTRLTVV.

This clonotype was seen ten or more times. V gene TRBV12-3 or TRBV12-4 combines with J gene TRBJ2-2; D uncertain. The CDR3 extends over 15 amino acids. V dropped 2 bases and J dropped 1 base, with 8 bases sitting between them. DNA of the CDR3: TGTGCCAGCAGTTTACCACGACGGAACACCGGGGAGCTGTTTTTT. Protein product: CASSLPRRNTGELFF.

This clonotype was picked up a small number of times. In DNA, the CDR3 is TGTGCCAGCAGCAGCGCTAGCGGGGAGACCCAGTACTTC. Protein product: CASSSASGETQYF. V is TRBV13 and J is TRBJ2-5, with 8 bases that match TRBD2. This CDR3 spans 13 amino acids. Germline trimming cut 5 bases from V and 5 bases from J; bases unmatched to any gene: 4. The germline gives CDR1 PRHDT, CDR2 FYEKMQ (reference sequence).

This clonotype was observed a single time. The V and J genes are TRBV7-3 and TRBJ1-2; D is possibly TRBD1 (6 bases). Trimming cost V 2 bases and J 4 bases, with 14 bases left between them. The CDR3 has 15 residues. CDR1 and CDR2 from the germline V gene are SGHTA and FQGTGA. As DNA, the CDR3 is TGTGCCAGCAGCTTAGCGGGCAGGGGCATCTATGGCTACACCTTC. Its translation is CASSLAGRGIYGYTF. The full variable domain, rest sourced from reference TRBV7-3 and TRBJ1-2, is GAGVSQTPSNKVTEKGKYVELRCDPISGHTALYWYRQSLGQGPEFLIYFQGTGAADDSGLPNDRFFAVRPEGSVSTLKIQRTERGDSAVYLCASSLAGRGIYGYTFGSGTRLTVV.

This clonotype was recorded at least ten times. V is TRBV6-1 and J is TRBJ2-3, with D possibly matching TRBD2 (5 bases). Per the germline V gene, CDR1 is MNHNS and CDR2 is SASEGT. V lost 8 bases and J lost 0, with 9 bases in between. CDR3 length: 13 residues. CDR3 loop: CASGRGSTDTQYF. CDR3 sequence (DNA): TGTGCCAGCGGGAGAGGGAGCACAGATACGCAGTATTTT.

Ten or more counts support this clonotype. The chain couples TRBV20-1 to TRBJ1-1; D is undetermined. With 4 bases removed from V and 2 bases from J, the gap between germline ends came to 5 bases. The germline V gene encodes CDR1 DFQATT and CDR2 SNEGSKA (reference sequence). The CDR3 covers 11 residues. The CDR3 reads CSAILNTEAFF. DNA for the CDR3: TGCAGTGCTATATTAAACACTGAAGCTTTCTTT.

This clonotype was detected many times. The gene calls are TRBV20-1 and TRBJ2-1; TRBD2 matches at 7 bases. The CDR3 spans 14 residues. Germline V gene data show CDR1 as DFQATT and CDR2 as SNEGSKA (reference sequence). Germline trimming cut 6 bases from V and 5 bases from J; bases unmatched to any gene: 10. CDR3 sequence (DNA): TGCAGTGCCCCCGGGACGGCGGGGGACAATGAGCAGTTCTTC. It codes for CSAPGTAGDNEQFF.

At least ten counts were recorded for this clonotype. The chain joins TRBV27 to TRBJ2-7; tentatively, D is TRBD1 (6 bases). Germline CDR1 reads MNHEY; CDR2 reads SMNVEV (reference sequence). The CDR3 has 15 amino acids. V was clipped by 0 bases and J by 6 bases, with 15 bases between them. CDR3 bases: TGTGCCAGCAGTTTATCGGGGGCTAGCTATCGCGAGCAGTACGTC. Its translation is CASSLSGASYREQYV.

This clonotype appeared many times. The gene calls are TRBV6-6 and TRBJ2-7; 8 bases agree with TRBD2. This CDR3 is 16 amino acids long. Germline CDR1 reads MNHNY; CDR2 reads SVGAGI (reference sequence). The ends lost 2 bases at V and 6 bases at J; junction bases unmatched: 12. The CDR3 is CASSYLNAQREREQYV. The CDR3 DNA reads as TGTGCCAGCAGTTACCTCAACGCCCAGCGGGAGCGCGAGCAGTACGTC.

V and J are TRBV27 and TRBJ1-6; possible D gene TRBD1, 5 bases. Trimming took 6 bases from V and 4 from J, leaving 10 bases between them. The CDR3 has 14 residues. CDR1 and CDR2 (germline): MNHEY, SMNVEV (reference sequence). CDR3 amino acids: CASSLQDYNSPLHF. As DNA, the CDR3 is TGTGCCAGCAGCCTACAGGATTATAATTCACCCCTCCACTTT.

Ten or more counts support this clonotype. The chain recombines TRBV3-1 with TRBJ1-2; D gene unclear. This CDR3 region has 14 residues. Germline lookup yields CDR1 LGHDT and CDR2 YNNKEL (reference sequence). V was pared by 0 bases and J by 2 bases, with 7 bases between. For the CDR3, the DNA is TGTGCCAGCAGCCAAGACGGCGGAAACTATGGCTACACCTTC. Its protein is CASSQDGGNYGYTF.

This clonotype has just a few counts. This chain connects TRBV29-1 to TRBJ1-2, with D uncertain. Germline V gene data show CDR1 as SQVTM and CDR2 as ANQGSEA. The CDR3 has 12 residues. The germline V and J ends were trimmed by 4 bases and 5 bases, with 11 bases remaining between them. CDR3 loop: CSVVGGGYGYTF. Written as DNA, the CDR3 is TGCAGCGTTGTGGGAGGTGGATATGGCTACACCTTC.

This clonotype has only a few counts. J is TRBJ2-2 and V is TRBV12-3 or TRBV12-4, with a tentative D call TRBD1 (5 bases). Trimming took off 5 bases at V and 1 base at J, with 17 bases between the two ends. The CDR3 sequence is 17 residues long. CDR3 residues: CASSPRQKIVNTGELFF. CDR3 in DNA: TGTGCCAGCAGTCCAAGACAGAAGATAGTGAACACCGGGGAGCTGTTTTTT.

This clonotype was detected many times. The chain couples TRBV20-1 to TRBJ2-7; D is unresolved. The CDR3 is made up of 13 amino acids. Germline V gene data show CDR1 as DFQATT and CDR2 as SNEGSKA (reference sequence). V was clipped by 3 bases and J by 0 bases, with 9 bases between them. CDR3: CSASKPRSYEQYF. CDR3 coding DNA: TGCAGTGCTAGTAAGCCTCGCTCCTACGAGCAGTACTTC.

As to this clonotype: One end of the junction is discordant with germline, which a read error may explain. The rearrangement uses TRBV19 and TRBJ1-1; D call uncertain. The germline gives CDR1 LNHDA, CDR2 SQIVND (reference sequence). The CDR3 spans 14 residues. The DNA for the CDR3 is TGTGCCGGTAGTATTGGCAGGATGATCACTGAAGCTTTCTTT. This encodes CAGSIGRMITEAFF.

In its sample, this clonotype was seen many times. V and J are TRBV14 and TRBJ2-3; 7 nucleotides match TRBD1. The J segment lost 4 bases and the V segment lost 1 base, leaving 2 bases of the junction unmatched. This CDR3 is built from 14 residues. Germline V gene lookup returns CDR1 SGHDN and CDR2 FVKESK. The CDR3 DNA follows: TGTGCCAGCAGCCAAGGAGGGGGCGCAGATACGCAGTATTTT. Amino acid sequence: CASSQGGGADTQYF.